This TCR beta chain was recorded in a study of beta chain features in type 1 diabetes. The length of the CDR3 is 12 residues. Germline assignment: CDR1 GTSNPN and CDR2 SVGIG (reference sequence). After removal of 7 bases from V and 10 bases from J, the junction contained 7 bases not matched to a gene. The investigators reverse transcribed all of the isolated RNA, so they sequenced expressed TCRB transcripts. Naive, central memory and regulatory T cell samples produced a mean of about 4 million reads. Method: immunoSEQ multiplex PCR; TCRdb's copy keeps in-frame clones and lacks some. The sample records about 360,000 clones, 10% to 15% being singletons.

The clonotype was recovered from a man younger than 35 in good health. Sequencing used naive CD4+ T cells from blood. The rearrangement uses TRBV30 and TRBJ1-6; 7 nucleotides align to TRBD1. The CDR3 bases are TGTGCCTCCGGAGACAGGGACTCACCCCTCCACTTT. As protein: CASGDRDSPLHF.